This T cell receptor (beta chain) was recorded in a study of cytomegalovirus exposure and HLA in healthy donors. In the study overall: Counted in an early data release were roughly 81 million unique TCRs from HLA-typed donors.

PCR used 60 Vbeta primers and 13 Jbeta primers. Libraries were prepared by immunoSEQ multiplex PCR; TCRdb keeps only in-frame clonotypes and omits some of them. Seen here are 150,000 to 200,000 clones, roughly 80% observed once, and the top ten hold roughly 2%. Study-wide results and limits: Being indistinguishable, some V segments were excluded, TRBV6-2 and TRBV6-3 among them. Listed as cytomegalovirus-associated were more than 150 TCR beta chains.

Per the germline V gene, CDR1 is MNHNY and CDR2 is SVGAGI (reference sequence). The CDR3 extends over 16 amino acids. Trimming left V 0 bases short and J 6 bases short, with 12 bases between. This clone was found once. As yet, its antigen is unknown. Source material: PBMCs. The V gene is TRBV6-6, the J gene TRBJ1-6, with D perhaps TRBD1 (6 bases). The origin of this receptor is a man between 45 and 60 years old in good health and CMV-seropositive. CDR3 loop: CASSYSTGGGNSPLHF. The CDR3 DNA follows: TGTGCCAGCAGTTACTCGACAGGCGGGGGTAATTCACCCCTCCACTTT.